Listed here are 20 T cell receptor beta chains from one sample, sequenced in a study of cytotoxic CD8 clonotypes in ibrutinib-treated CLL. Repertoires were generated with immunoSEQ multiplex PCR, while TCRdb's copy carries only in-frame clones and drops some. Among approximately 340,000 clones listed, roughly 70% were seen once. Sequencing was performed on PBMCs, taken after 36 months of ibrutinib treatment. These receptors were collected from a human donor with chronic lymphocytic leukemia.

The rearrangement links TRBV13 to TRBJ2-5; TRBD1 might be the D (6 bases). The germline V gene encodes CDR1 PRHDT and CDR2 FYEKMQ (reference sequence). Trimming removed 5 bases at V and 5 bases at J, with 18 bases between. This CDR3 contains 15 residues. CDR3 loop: CASSQKTGRSETQYF. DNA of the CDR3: TGTGCCAGCAGCCAAAAAACAGGGCGGTCGGAGACCCAGTACTTC. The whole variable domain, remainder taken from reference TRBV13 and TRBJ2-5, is AAGVIQSPRHLIKEKRETATLKCYPIPRHDTVYWYQQGPGQDPQFLISFYEKMQSDKGSIPDRFSAQQFSDYHSELNMSSLELGDSALYFCASSQKTGRSETQYFGPGTRLLVL.

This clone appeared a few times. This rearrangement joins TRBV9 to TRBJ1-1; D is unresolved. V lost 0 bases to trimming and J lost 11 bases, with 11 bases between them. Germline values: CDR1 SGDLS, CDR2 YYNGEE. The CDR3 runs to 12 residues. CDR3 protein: CASSVAGGRAFF. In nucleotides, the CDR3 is TGTGCCAGCAGCGTAGCCGGTGGTAGGGCTTTCTTT.

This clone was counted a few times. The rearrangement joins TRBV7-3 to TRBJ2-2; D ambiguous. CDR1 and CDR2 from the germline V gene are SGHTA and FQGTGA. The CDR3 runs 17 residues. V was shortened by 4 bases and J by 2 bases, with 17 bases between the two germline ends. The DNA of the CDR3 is TGTGCCAGCAGCTCCCACGTAAGGACCGCTAACACCGGGGAGCTGTTTTTT. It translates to CASSSHVRTANTGELFF.

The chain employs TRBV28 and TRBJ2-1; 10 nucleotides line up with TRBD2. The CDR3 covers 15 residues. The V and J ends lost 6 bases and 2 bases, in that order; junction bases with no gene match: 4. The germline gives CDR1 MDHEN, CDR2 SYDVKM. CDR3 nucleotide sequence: TGTGCCAGCAGACCTAGCGGGAGCGCCTACAATGAGCAGTTCTTC. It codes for CASRPSGSAYNEQFF. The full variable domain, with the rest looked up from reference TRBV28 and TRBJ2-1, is DVKVTQSSRYLVKRTGEKVFLECVQDMDHENMFWYRQDPGLGLRLIYFSYDVKMKEKGDIPEGYSVSREKKERFSLILESASTNQTSMYLCASRPSGSAYNEQFFGPGTRLTVL.

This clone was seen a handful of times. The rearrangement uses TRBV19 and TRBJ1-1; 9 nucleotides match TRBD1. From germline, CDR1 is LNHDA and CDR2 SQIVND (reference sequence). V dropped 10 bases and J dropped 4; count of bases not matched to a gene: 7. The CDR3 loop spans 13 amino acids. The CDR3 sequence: CATGQGMVTEAFF. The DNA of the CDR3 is TGTGCCACCGGACAGGGGATGGTCACTGAAGCTTTCTTT. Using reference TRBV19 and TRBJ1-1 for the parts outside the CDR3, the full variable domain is DGGITQSPKYLFRKEGQNVTLSCEQNLNHDAMYWYRQDPGQGLRLIYYSQIVNDFQKGDIAEGYSVSREKKESFPLTVTSAQKNPTAFYLCATGQGMVTEAFFGQGTRLTVV.

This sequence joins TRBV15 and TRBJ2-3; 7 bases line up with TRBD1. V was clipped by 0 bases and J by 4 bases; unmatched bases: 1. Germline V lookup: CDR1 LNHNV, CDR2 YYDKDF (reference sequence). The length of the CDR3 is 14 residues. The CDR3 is CATSRDRGSDTQYF. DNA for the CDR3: TGTGCCACCAGCAGAGACAGGGGGTCAGATACGCAGTATTTT. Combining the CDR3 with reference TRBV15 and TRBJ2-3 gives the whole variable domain DAMVIQNPRYQVTQFGKPVTLSCSQTLNHNVMYWYQQKSSQAPKLLFHYYDKDFNNEADTPDNFQSRRPNTSFCFLDIRSPGLGDTAMYLCATSRDRGSDTQYFGPGTRLTVL.

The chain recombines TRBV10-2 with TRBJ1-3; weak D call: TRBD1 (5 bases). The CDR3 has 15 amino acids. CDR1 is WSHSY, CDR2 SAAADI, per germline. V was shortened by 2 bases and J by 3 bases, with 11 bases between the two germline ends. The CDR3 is CASSEIRGDGNTIYF. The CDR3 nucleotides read TGCGCCAGCAGTGAGATTCGGGGGGATGGAAACACCATATATTTT.

The CDR3: CASRTGAGNQPQHF. CDR3 coding DNA: TGTGCCAGCAGGACAGGGGCCGGTAATCAGCCCCAGCATTTT. The chain uses TRBV2 and TRBJ1-5; 8 nucleotides agree with TRBD1. Trimming at V came to 6 bases and at J to 4 bases, leaving 5 bases not matched to a gene. The CDR3 runs 14 residues. Germline values: CDR1 SNHLY, CDR2 FYNNEI.

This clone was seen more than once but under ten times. CDR3 region: CAVLGPGNTIYF. In DNA, the CDR3 is TGTGCCGTCCTGGGGCCGGGAAACACCATATATTTT. The V and J genes are TRBV6-5 and TRBJ1-3, with D maybe TRBD1 (5 bases). The V end was cut by 11 bases, the J end by 4 bases, with 12 bases between. CDR3 length: 12 amino acids. The germline CDR1 and CDR2 sequences are MNHEY and SVGAGI.

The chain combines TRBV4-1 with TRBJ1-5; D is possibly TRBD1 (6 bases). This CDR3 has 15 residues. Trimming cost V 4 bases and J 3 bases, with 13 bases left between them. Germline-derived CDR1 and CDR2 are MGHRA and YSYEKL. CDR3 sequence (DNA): TGCGCCAGCAGCCTGGCCACAGGGTCCAATCAGCCCCAGCATTTT. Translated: CASSLATGSNQPQHF.

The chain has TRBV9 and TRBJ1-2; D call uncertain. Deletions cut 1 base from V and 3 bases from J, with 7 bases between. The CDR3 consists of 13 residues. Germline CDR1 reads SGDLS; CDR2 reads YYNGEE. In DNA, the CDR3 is TGTGCCAGCAGCGTATCCCTAGACTATGGCTACACCTTC. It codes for CASSVSLDYGYTF.

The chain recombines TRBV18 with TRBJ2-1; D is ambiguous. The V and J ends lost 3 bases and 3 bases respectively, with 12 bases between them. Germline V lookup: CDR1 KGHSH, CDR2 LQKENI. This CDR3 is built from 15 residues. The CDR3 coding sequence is TGTGCCAGCTCACCCAGACCCGAGAACTACAATGAGCAGTTCTTC. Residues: CASSPRPENYNEQFF.

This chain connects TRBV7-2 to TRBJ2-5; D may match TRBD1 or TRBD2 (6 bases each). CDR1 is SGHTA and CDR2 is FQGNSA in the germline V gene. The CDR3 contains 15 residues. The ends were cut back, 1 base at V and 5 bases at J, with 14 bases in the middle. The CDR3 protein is CASSLVGGGVETQYF. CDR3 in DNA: TGTGCCAGCAGCTTAGTCGGGGGCGGAGTGGAGACCCAGTACTTC.

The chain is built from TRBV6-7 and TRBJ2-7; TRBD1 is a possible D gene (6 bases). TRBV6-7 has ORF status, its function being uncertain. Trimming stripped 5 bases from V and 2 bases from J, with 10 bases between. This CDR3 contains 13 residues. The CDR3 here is CASSTGQTYEQYF. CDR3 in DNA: TGTGCCAGCAGTACCGGACAGACCTACGAGCAGTACTTC.

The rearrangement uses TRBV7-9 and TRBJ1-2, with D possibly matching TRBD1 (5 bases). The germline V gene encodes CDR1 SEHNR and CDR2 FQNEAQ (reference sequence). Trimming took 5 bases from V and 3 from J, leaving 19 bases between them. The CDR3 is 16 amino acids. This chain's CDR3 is CASSPRRPTGDYGYTF. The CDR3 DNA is TGTGCCAGCAGCCCTCGTAGGCCTACGGGGGACTATGGCTACACCTTC.

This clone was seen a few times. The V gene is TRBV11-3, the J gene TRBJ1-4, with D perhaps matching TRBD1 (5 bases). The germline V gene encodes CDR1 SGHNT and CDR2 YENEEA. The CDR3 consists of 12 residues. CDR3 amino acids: CGKRWGLEKLFF. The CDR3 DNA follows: TGTGGGAAAAGGTGGGGACTTGAGAAACTGTTTTTT.

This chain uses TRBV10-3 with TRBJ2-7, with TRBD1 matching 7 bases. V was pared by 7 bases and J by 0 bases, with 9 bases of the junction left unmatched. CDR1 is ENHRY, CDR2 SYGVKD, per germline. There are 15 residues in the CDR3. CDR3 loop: CAITLTGAFSYEQYF. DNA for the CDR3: TGTGCCATCACTCTTACAGGGGCGTTCTCCTACGAGCAGTACTTC.

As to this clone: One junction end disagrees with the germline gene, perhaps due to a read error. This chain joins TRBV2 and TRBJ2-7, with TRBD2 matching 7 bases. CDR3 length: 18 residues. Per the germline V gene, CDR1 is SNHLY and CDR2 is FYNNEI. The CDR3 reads CASSEVPFGGSAFYEQYF. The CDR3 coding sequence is TGTGCCAGCAGCGAAGTTCCCTTTGGCGGGAGCGCCTTCTACGAGCAGTACTTC.

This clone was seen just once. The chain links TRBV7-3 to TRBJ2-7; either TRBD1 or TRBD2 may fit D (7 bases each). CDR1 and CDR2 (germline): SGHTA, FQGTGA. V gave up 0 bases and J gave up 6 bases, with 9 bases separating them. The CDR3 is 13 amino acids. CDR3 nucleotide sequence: TGTGCCAGCAGCTTAACCAGGGGGGGCGAGCAGTACTTC. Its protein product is CASSLTRGGEQYF.

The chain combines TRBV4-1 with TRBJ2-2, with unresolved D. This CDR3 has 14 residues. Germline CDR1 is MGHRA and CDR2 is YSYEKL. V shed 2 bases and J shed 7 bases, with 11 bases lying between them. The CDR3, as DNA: TGCGCCAGCAGCCAATTATGGGAACGCGGGGAGCTGTTTTTT. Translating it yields CASSQLWERGELFF.